One sample yielded the 11 T cell receptor beta chains listed below, sequenced in a study of shared clonotypes between healthy human individuals. Generated by immunoSEQ multiplex PCR, the TCRdb table keeps only in-frame clones and is missing some. The sample consists of about 2.4 million clones, 80% to 95% of them appearing once. The sample taken for sequencing was naive CD4+ T cells from PBMCs. The sample's subset: CD45RA+ positively selected. Source of these receptors: a man in his late teens or twenties in good health. Some clones in this sample may be carry-over from other donors' samples.

The J gene is TRBJ2-4, the V gene TRBV5-4; D perhaps matches TRBD2 (5 bases). Trimming removed 1 base from V and 1 base from J, with 6 bases in between. The CDR3 has 14 amino acids. Per the germline V gene, CDR1 is SGHNT and CDR2 is YYREEE (reference sequence). CDR3 coding DNA: TGTGCCAGCAGCTTGAGAGGGGCCAAAAACATTCAGTACTTC. As protein: CASSLRGAKNIQYF.

This chain joins TRBV19 and TRBJ2-7, with 11 bases fitting TRBD2. Germline values: CDR1 LNHDA, CDR2 SQIVND (reference sequence). The V segment lost 5 bases and the J segment 9 bases; nucleotides outside the gene matches: 15. The CDR3 totals 16 residues. The DNA for the CDR3 is TGTGCCAGTAGTCTCCCGGCTAGCGGGAGGCCCAAACGGCAGTACTTC. The encoded protein is CASSLPASGRPKRQYF.

A word on this clone: The missing conserved phenylalanine or tryptophan at the end of this CDR3 makes a read error likely. This sequence joins TRBV20-1 and TRBJ1-2; perhaps TRBD1 as D (6 bases). The germline V and J ends were trimmed by 4 bases and 5 bases, with 8 bases remaining between them. The CDR3 has 11 residues. The germline V gene has CDR1 DFQATT and CDR2 SNEGSKA (reference sequence). The CDR3 loop is CSATGEYGYTL. In nucleotides, the CDR3 is TGCAGTGCTACAGGGGAGTATGGCTACACCCTC.

V usage is TRBV25-1 and J usage is TRBJ1-6, with 9 bases that match TRBD1. CDR1 and CDR2 from the germline V gene are MGHDK and SYGVNS. V lost 3 bases, J lost 5 bases, and 5 bases stayed unmatched. The CDR3 is 16 residues long. The CDR3 DNA reads TGTGCCAGCAGTGACCCGGGACAGGGTGATAATTCACCCCTCCACTTT. Its protein is CASSDPGQGDNSPLHF. Drawing the rest from reference TRBV25-1 and TRBJ1-6, the complete variable domain is EADIYQTPRYLVIGTGKKITLECSQTMGHDKMYWYQQDPGMELHLIHYSYGVNSTEKGDLSSESTVSRIRTEHFPLTLESARPSHTSQYLCASSDPGQGDNSPLHFGNGTRLTVT.

This chain joins TRBV15 and TRBJ2-1; the match to TRBD1 covers 7 bases. Germline values: CDR1 LNHNV, CDR2 YYDKDF (reference sequence). J lost 13 bases, V lost 0 bases, and 3 bases had no gene match. CDR3 length equals 12 residues. CDR3 sequence (DNA): TGTGCCACCAGCAGAGAGCGGACAGGCCAGTTCTTC. Protein: CATSRERTGQFF.

This chain links TRBV5-1 with TRBJ2-7; D perhaps matches TRBD1 (6 bases). CDR1 is SGHRS and CDR2 is YFSETQ in the germline V gene. V dropped 0 bases and J dropped 5 bases, with 12 bases sitting between them. The CDR3 is 14 residues long. The CDR3 spells CASSLEGRGNEQYF. CDR3 DNA: TGCGCCAGCAGCTTGGAGGGCAGGGGCAACGAGCAGTACTTC.

This clone was seen a single time. The rearrangement links TRBV4-3 to TRBJ2-5; tentatively, D is TRBD1 (5 bases). The J call is in doubt because the DNA end fits TRBJ2-7 better. CDR1 and CDR2 from the germline V gene are LGHNA and YSLEER. The CDR3 is 16 residues long. CDR3 bases: TGCGCCAGCAGCCTCCTGGTGGGCAGGGACTCCTACGAGCAGTACTTC. Amino acid sequence: CASSLLVGRDSYEQYF.

The chain has TRBV19 and TRBJ1-5, with a tentative D call TRBD1 (6 bases). V lost 4 bases to trimming and J lost 3 bases, with 10 bases between them. Germline V CDR1 and CDR2: LNHDA, SQIVND (reference sequence). CDR3 size: 14 residues. Here the CDR3 reads CASSNGQYNQPQHF. In DNA form, the CDR3 reads TGTGCCAGTAGTAACGGACAGTACAATCAGCCCCAGCATTTT.

The chain carries TRBV30 and TRBJ2-7, with D perhaps matching TRBD1 (6 bases). V was clipped by 0 bases and J by 2 bases, with 14 bases between them. The CDR3 length is 15 residues. From germline, CDR1 is GTSNPN and CDR2 SVGIG (reference sequence). CDR3 sequence: CAWSVPSTGTYEQYF. The CDR3 nucleotides read TGTGCCTGGAGTGTCCCCTCGACAGGAACCTACGAGCAGTACTTC.

The chain carries TRBV4-2 and TRBJ1-3, with D tentatively TRBD1 (6 bases). V was shortened by 4 bases and J by 0 bases, with 10 bases between the two germline ends. The CDR3 sequence is 15 residues long. Germline V gene lookup returns CDR1 LGHNA and CDR2 YNFKEQ. The CDR3: CASSPDRPSGNTIYF. In nucleotides, the CDR3 is TGTGCCAGCAGCCCCGACAGGCCCTCTGGAAACACCATATATTTT.

J is TRBJ1-1 and V is TRBV18; D may be TRBD1 (5 bases). V shed 1 base and J shed 8 bases, with 17 bases lying between them. The germline CDR1 and CDR2 sequences are KGHSH and LQKENI. The CDR3 is 15 residues long. CDR3 sequence reads: CASSPLETGGWEAFF. The CDR3, as DNA: TGTGCCAGCTCACCACTGGAAACAGGCGGGTGGGAAGCTTTCTTT.